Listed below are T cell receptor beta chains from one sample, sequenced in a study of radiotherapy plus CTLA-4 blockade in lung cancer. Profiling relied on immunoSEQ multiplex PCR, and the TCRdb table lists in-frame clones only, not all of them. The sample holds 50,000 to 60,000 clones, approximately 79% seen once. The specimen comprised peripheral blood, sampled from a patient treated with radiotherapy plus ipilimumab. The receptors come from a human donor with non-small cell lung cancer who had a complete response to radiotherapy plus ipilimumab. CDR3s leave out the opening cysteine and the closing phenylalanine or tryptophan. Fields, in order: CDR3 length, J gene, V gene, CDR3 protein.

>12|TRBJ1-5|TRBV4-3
ASSLRQGDQPQH
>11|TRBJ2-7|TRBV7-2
ASSFFTFSEQY
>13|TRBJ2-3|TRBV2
ASSGVVAGADTQY
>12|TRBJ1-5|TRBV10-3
AISEGQGNQPQH
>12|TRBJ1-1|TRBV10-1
ASSEQQGNTEAF
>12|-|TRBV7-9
ASSRQGGNYEQY
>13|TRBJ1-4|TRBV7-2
ASSPKTATNEKLF
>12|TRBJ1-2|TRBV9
ASTPTGETYGYT
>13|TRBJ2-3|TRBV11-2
ASSLVGGAADTQY
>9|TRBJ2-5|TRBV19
ASSISETQY
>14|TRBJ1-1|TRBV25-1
ASSPQGRGRDTEAF
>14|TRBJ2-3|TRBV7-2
ASSPGGLAGTDTQY
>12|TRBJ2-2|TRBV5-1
ASSLDRGTGELF
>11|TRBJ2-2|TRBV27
ASSPRNTGELF
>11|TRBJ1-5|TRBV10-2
ASRQGLGQPQH
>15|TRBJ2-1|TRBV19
ASSTWGRTSGYNEQF
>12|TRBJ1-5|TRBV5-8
ASSTGTGGLPQH
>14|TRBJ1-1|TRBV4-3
ASRQAMGQQNTEAF
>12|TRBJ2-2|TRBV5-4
ASSLDSFNGELF
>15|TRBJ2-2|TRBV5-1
ASSLGRERGNTGELF
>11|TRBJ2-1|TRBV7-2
ASSWDMNNEQF
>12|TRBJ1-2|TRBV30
AWSTERTSGGYT
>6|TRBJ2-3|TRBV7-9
ASSLLH
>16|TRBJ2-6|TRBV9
ASSLLDSPYSGANVLT
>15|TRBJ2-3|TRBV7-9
ASSQMKDPGFADTQY